This T cell receptor (beta chain) comes out of a study of monozygotic twins with inflammatory bowel disease. Template switching appended UMIs that held a 6-nucleotide sample barcode. TCRdb re-called the 5' RACE reads and gives one entry per CDR3 protein, without DNA. This sample's table has 350,000 to 550,000 distinct CDR3 sequences. The CDR3 has 17 amino acids. The sample comprised blood. The V and J genes are TRBV12-3 or TRBV12-4 and TRBJ2-1; with no DNA, the TCRdb D assignment of TRBD2 cannot be verified. The TCR sequence derives from a human donor with ulcerative colitis or Crohn's disease, or a healthy co-twin of an affected twin (not recorded which). The chain's CDR3 is CASSPLAGAPSYNEQFF.